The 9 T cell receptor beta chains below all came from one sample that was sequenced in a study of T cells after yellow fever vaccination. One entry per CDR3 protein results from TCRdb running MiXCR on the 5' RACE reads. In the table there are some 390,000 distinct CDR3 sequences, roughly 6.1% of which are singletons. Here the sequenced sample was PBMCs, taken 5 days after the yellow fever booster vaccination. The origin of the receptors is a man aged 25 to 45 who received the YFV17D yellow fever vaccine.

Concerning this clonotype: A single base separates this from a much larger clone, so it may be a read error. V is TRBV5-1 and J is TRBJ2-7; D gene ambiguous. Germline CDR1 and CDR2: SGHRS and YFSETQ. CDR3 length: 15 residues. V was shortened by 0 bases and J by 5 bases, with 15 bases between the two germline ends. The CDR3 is CASSLAHGQFHEQYF. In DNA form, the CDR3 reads TGCGCCAGCAGCTTGGCACACGGGCAATTCCACGAGCAGTACTTC.

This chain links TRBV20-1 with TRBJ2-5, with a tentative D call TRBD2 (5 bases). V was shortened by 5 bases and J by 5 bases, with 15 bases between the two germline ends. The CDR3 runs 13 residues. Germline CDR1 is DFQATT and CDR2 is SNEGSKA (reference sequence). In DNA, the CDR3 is TGCAGTGCTGCCCTGGAGGCTCATGAGACCCAGTACTTC. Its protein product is CSAALEAHETQYF.

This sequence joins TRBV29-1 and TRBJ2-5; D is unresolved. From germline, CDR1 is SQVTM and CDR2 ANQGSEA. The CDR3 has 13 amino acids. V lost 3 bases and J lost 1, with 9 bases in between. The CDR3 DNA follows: TGCAGCGTTGACTCAAGCCTCCAAGAGACCCAGTACTTC. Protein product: CSVDSSLQETQYF. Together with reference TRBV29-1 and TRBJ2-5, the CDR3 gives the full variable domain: SAVISQKPSRDICQRGTSLTIQCQVDSQVTMMFWYRQQPGQSLTLIATANQGSEATYESGFVIDKFPISRPNLTFSTLTVSNMSPEDSSIYLCSVDSSLQETQYFGPGTRLLVL.

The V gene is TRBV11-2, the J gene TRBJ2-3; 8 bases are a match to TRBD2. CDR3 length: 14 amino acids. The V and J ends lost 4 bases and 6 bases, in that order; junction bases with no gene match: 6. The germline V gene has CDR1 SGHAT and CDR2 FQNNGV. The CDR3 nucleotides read TGTGCCAGCAGCTCGCCGGGGGGGGTGGATACGCAGTATTTT. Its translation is CASSSPGGVDTQYF.

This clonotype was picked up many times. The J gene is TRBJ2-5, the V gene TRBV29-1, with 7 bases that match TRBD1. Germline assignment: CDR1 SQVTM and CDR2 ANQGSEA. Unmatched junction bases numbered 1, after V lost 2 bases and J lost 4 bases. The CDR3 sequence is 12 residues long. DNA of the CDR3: TGCAGCGTTGAAAGGGACAGAGAGACCCAGTACTTC. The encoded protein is CSVERDRETQYF.

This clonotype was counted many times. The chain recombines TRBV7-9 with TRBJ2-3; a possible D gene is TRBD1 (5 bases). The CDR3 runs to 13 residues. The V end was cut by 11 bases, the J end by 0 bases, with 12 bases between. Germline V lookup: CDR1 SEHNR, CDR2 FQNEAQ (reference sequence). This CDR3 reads CAGHRSSTDTQYF. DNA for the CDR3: TGTGCCGGGCACAGGTCGAGCACAGATACGCAGTATTTT.

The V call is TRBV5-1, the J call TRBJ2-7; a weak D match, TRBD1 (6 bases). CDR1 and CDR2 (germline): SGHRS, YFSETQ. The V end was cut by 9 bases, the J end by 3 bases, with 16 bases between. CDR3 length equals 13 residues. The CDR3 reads CATRFTGSYEQYF. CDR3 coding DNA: TGCGCCACCAGATTTACAGGGAGCTACGAGCAGTACTTC.

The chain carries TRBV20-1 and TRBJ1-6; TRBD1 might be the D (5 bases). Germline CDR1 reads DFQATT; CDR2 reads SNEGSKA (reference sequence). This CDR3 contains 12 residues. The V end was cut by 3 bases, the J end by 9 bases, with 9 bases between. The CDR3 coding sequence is TGCAGTGCTAGGGCAGGGCGTTCACCCCTCCACTTT. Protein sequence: CSARAGRSPLHF.

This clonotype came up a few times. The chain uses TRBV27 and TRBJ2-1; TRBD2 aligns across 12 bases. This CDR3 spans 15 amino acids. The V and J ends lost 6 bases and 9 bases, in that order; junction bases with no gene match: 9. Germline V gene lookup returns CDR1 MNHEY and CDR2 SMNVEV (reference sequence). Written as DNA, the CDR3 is TGTGCCAGCAGGCGACTAGCGGGAGTTGGTCGTGAGCAGTTCTTC. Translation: CASRRLAGVGREQFF.